These 18 T cell receptor beta chains share one sample of origin, sequenced in a study of tumor and adjacent non-tumor tissue in lung cancer. The template was RNA from unsorted bulk tissue. TCRbeta libraries were built with three rounds of nested PCR, modified from ARM-PCR. TCRdb redid the calling of the multiplex PCR reads with MiXCR, one entry per CDR3 protein. The sample has approximately 75,000 distinct CDR3 sequences; 60% to 80% are singletons. The material sequenced was lung tumor tissue. These receptors originate from a woman aged 45-59 years with non-small cell lung cancer.

Notes on this clonotype: At one end the junction does not follow the germline gene, possibly because of a read error. The rearrangement uses TRBV11-2 and TRBJ2-1, with 10 bases lining up with TRBD1. The V gene's germline CDR1 is SGHAT and CDR2 FQNNGV. There are 16 residues in the CDR3. The CDR3 region has the DNA TGCGCCAGCAGCTTTGAACCGGGACAGGGGTTCACTGAGCAGTTCTTC. The encoded protein is CASSFEPGQGFTEQFF.

Concerning this clonotype: Mismatch with germline at one junction end may stem from a read error. The rearrangement links TRBV12-3 or TRBV12-4 to TRBJ2-3, with TRBD1 identical over 8 bases. The CDR3 length is 14 residues. This chain's CDR3 is CVSIRTGSTDTQYF. CDR3 nucleotide sequence: TGTGTCAGCATCCGGACAGGGAGCACAGATACCCAGTATTTT.

To note about this clonotype: Likely a read error: the CDR3 ends without its conserved phenylalanine or tryptophan. The chain employs TRBV20-1 and TRBJ2-2, with 7 bases aligning to TRBD2. CDR1 and CDR2 from the germline V gene are DFQATT and SNEGSKA (reference sequence). This CDR3 region has 16 residues. With V trimmed by 4 bases and J by 4 bases, 12 bases remained unmatched. CDR3 DNA: TGCAGTGCTACGACTAGCTGGAGGGAAGGCACCGGGGAGCTGTTTTGT. Its protein product is CSATTSWREGTGELFC.

As for this clonotype: A read error may produce the germline difference seen at one junction end. The V call is TRBV11-3, the J call TRBJ2-5; possibly TRBD2 for D (5 bases). This CDR3 region has 13 residues. CDR1 is SGHNT, CDR2 YENEEA, per germline. The CDR3 region is CASSFSVGEPQYF. DNA for the CDR3: TGTGCCAGCAGCTTTAGTGTGGGAGAGCCCCAATACTTC.

Comments on this clonotype: At one end, the junction sequence differs from germline, possibly due to a read error. The V gene is TRBV12-3 or TRBV12-4, the J gene TRBJ2-1; D gene uncertain. The CDR3 covers 16 residues. The DNA for the CDR3 is TGTGCCAGCAGTTTATCTGCATCATTATCCTATAATGAGCAGTTCTTC. This translates into CASSLSASLSYNEQFF.

This clonotype was detected many times. The V gene is TRBV5-1, the J gene TRBJ1-4; D not resolved. Germline assignment: CDR1 SGHRS and CDR2 YFSETQ. Trimming shortened V by 1 base and J by 2 bases, and 0 bases separated the two germline ends. This CDR3 is 12 amino acids long. The CDR3 nucleotides are TGCGCCAGCAGCTTGACTAATGAAAAACTGTTTTTT. Amino acids: CASSLTNEKLFF.

This clonotype showed up just once. A read error may produce the germline difference seen at one junction end. This chain links TRBV5-4 with TRBJ2-3; D remains ambiguous. The CDR3 consists of 14 residues. The germline CDR1 and CDR2 sequences are SGHNT and YYREEE (reference sequence). CDR3: CASSLVPSIDTQYF. The CDR3 bases are TGTGCCAGCAGCTTGGTCCCAAGCATAGATACGCAGTATTTT.

This chain uses TRBV6-6 with TRBJ2-1; TRBD2 agrees at 12 bases. The CDR3 loop spans 17 amino acids. V lost 0 bases to trimming and J lost 10 bases; unmatched junction nucleotides: 10. CDR1 is MNHNY and CDR2 is SVGAGI in the germline V gene (reference sequence). The CDR3 bases are TGTGCCAGCAGTTACTCGCTTAGACTAGCGGGAGATGTCGAGCAGTTCTTC. Translating it yields CASSYSLRLAGDVEQFF.

The rearrangement uses TRBV11-2 and TRBJ2-5; a possible D gene is TRBD2 (6 bases). Germline CDR1 and CDR2: SGHAT and FQNNGV. V dropped 3 bases and J dropped 10 bases, with 30 bases sitting between them. The CDR3 spans 18 residues. CDR3 DNA: TGTGCCAGCAGCTTCCTATGGGACTCGACCCTATTCCAAGATATCCAGTACTTC. Amino acid sequence: CASSFLWDSTLFQDIQYF.

This clonotype has a handful of counts. One junction end does not reproduce the germline sequence, and a read error may be involved. The chain employs TRBV6-5 and TRBJ2-1; D perhaps matches TRBD2 (6 bases). Germline CDR1 reads MNHEY; CDR2 reads SVGAGI. The CDR3 runs to 14 residues. CDR3 coding DNA: TGTGCCAGCAGAGAGGACTACACTTACAACGAGCACTTCTTC. Translation gives CASREDYTYNEHFF.

Remarks on this clonotype: Lacking the conserved final phenylalanine or tryptophan, this CDR3 likely reflects a read error. CDR3 loop: CASSGINTEAFY. Here the CDR3 DNA reads TGTGCCAGCAGTGGCATAAACACTGAAGCTTTCTAT. The chain employs TRBV4-2 and TRBJ1-1; no reliable D call. Germline V gives CDR1 LGHNA, CDR2 YNFKEQ. V lost 6 bases to trimming and J lost 2 bases, with 7 bases between them. The CDR3 has 12 amino acids.

Concerning this clonotype: A read error may be the cause here, since a much bigger clone is one base away. This rearrangement joins TRBV20-1 to TRBJ1-6, with D possibly being TRBD1 (5 bases). V was cut by 0 bases and J by 10 bases, with 13 bases left in between. This CDR3 spans 14 amino acids. Looked up from germline, CDR1 is DFQATT and CDR2 is SNEGSKA (reference sequence). Here the CDR3 DNA reads TGCAGTGCTAGAGAGGTACAGGACGTCTCACCCCTCCACTTT. Translating gives CSAREVQDVSPLHF.

A word on this clonotype: The DNA is left out, because the CDR3 cannot be placed on it with certainty; the CDR3 is given as TCRdb lists it. The rearrangement uses TRBV29-1 and TRBJ2-3; the DNA was not used to check the table's D call, TRBD2. The CDR3 is 17 amino acids long, termini counted. The germline V gene has CDR1 SQVTM and CDR2 ANQGSEA. The CDR3 loop reads CIVEGFAGGSITDTRYF.

As to this clonotype: A read error may account for a junction end that differs from germline. The chain employs TRBV12-3 or TRBV12-4 and TRBJ1-3; unclear D gene. The CDR3 is made up of 13 amino acids. The CDR3 loop is CASTPSFGITIYF. DNA of the CDR3: TGTGCCAGTACCCCCTCCTTTGGAATCACCATATATTTT.

This clonotype was seen many times. The chain couples TRBV12-3 or TRBV12-4 to TRBJ1-6; D perhaps matches TRBD1 (6 bases). The V gene lost 6 bases and the J gene lost 10 bases, with 13 bases spanning the gap. The CDR3 length is 13 residues. CDR3 amino acids: CASSDYRESPLHF. The CDR3 nucleotides read TGTGCCAGCAGCGATTACAGGGAATCACCCCTCCACTTT.

Points on this clonotype: The conserved final phenylalanine or tryptophan is absent from the CDR3, which likely points to a read error. The rearrangement uses TRBV12-3 or TRBV12-4 and TRBJ2-7; 7 positions match TRBD2. This CDR3 is 14 amino acids long. The CDR3 reads CVSSLGGREFEQYL. The DNA of the CDR3 is TGTGTCAGCAGTTTAGGTGGGAGGGAGTTCGAGCAGTACTTA.

This clonotype was recorded a few times. As the CDR3 is not closed by the conserved phenylalanine or tryptophan, this likely results from a read error. The chain employs TRBV11-2 and TRBJ1-2; 10 bases are shared with TRBD1. With V trimmed by 3 bases and J by 10 bases, 5 bases remained unmatched. The CDR3 contains 13 residues. Germline CDR1 reads SGHAT; CDR2 reads FQNNGV. DNA of the CDR3: TGTGCCAGCAGCTTGGACAGGGGGGATGCCTACACCCTC. This sequence encodes CASSLDRGDAYTL.

Notes on this clonotype: At one end, the junction sequence differs from germline, possibly due to a read error. This rearrangement joins TRBV6-1 to TRBJ1-4; 8 bases map to TRBD1. This CDR3 comprises 17 residues. The germline gives CDR1 MNHNS, CDR2 SASEGT. CDR3 coding DNA: TGTGCCAGGAGTGAGCACCTCGGTGGGACAGGCAATGAAAAACTGTTTTTT. Encoded protein: CARSEHLGGTGNEKLFF.